The entry below describes one TCR beta chain. Its antigen is not known. This entry belongs to a study of identical twins. The study, taken as a whole, reports: Abundant beta clonotypes from cord blood bore fewer insertions; memory repertoires lacked this pattern. An excess of low generation probability was shown by twin-shared out-of-frame alpha sequences.

A universal primer site arose from template switching, and cDNA bore unique molecular identifiers. TCRdb used MiXCR to reprocess the 5' RACE reads, holding one entry per CDR3 protein. The sample lists approximately 220,000 distinct CDR3 sequences, 7.5% occurring once. This same sample was also taken into another study, of yellow fever vaccine responses in identical twins.

Specimen: memory (CD45RO+) T cells sorted from blood. The receptor was isolated from a woman younger than 30 in good health.

CDR3 loop: CASSLMASGGTDTQYF. The DNA for the CDR3 is TGTGCCAGCAGTTTAATGGCTAGCGGGGGCACAGATACGCAGTATTTT. The chain joins TRBV28 to TRBJ2-3, with 9 nucleotides matching TRBD2. J lost 1 base, V lost 2 bases, and 4 bases had no gene match. Per the germline V gene, CDR1 is MDHEN and CDR2 is SYDVKM. The CDR3 spans 16 residues.